The 14 T cell receptor beta chains below come from one sample, sequenced in a study of T cell responses to AZD1222 COVID-19 vaccine. Produced via immunoSEQ multiplex PCR; TCRdb's table is partial and in-frame only. The profile covers roughly 190,000 clones, with roughly 92% appearing a single time and less than 4% taken by the ten largest. This material consisted of peripheral blood, taken 28 days after the second dose of the MenACWY control vaccine. The receptor set was obtained from an adult who received the MenACWY meningococcal vaccine as a control.

This rearrangement joins TRBV28 to TRBJ2-6; 11 bases agree with TRBD1. The germline gives CDR1 MDHEN, CDR2 SYDVKM. Germline trimming cut 11 bases from V and 3 bases from J; bases unmatched to any gene: 6. This CDR3 region has 15 residues. CDR3: CAYGTGGNGANVLTF. DNA of the CDR3: TGTGCCTACGGGACAGGGGGTAATGGGGCCAACGTCCTGACTTTC.

CDR3 in amino acids: CASSIGPGPNEKLFF. In DNA form, the CDR3 reads TGTGCCAGTAGTATAGGGCCGGGACCGAATGAAAAACTGTTTTTT. The chain is built from TRBV19 and TRBJ1-4; TRBD1 might be the D (5 bases). The V and J ends lost 1 base and 5 bases respectively, with 11 bases between them. The CDR3 sequence is 15 residues long. Germline V gene lookup returns CDR1 LNHDA and CDR2 SQIVND (reference sequence).

The chain has TRBV9 and TRBJ2-5; 9 nucleotides align to TRBD1. Germline V gives CDR1 SGDLS, CDR2 YYNGEE. After removal of 2 bases from V and 4 bases from J, the junction contained 3 bases not matched to a gene. The CDR3 covers 14 residues. CDR3 nucleotide sequence: TGTGCCAGCAGCGTTGACAGGGGGACAGAGACCCAGTACTTC. It is translated as CASSVDRGTETQYF.

This clone was recorded once. The rearrangement joins TRBV5-5 to TRBJ1-6, with TRBD1 matching 10 bases. CDR3 length: 17 amino acids. J gave up 9 bases and V 2 bases, and 11 bases lay outside the gene matches. Germline CDR1 and CDR2: SGHKS and YYEKEE (reference sequence). The CDR3 protein is CASSLILGTGVTSPLHF. The CDR3 DNA sequence: TGTGCCAGCAGCTTAATATTGGGGACAGGGGTTACTTCACCCCTCCACTTT. The variable domain in full, completed from reference TRBV5-5 and TRBJ1-6, reads DAGVTQSPTHLIKTRGQQVTLRCSPISGHKSVSWYQQVLGQGPQFIFQYYEKEERGRGNFPDRFSARQFPNYSSELNVNALLLGDSALYLCASSLILGTGVTSPLHFGNGTRLTVT.

In DNA, the CDR3 is TGTGCTAGTGGTTTGGTTTTTGGAAGGCAGGGGGCTAACTCACCCCTCCACTTT. Residues: CASGLVFGRQGANSPLHF. V and J are TRBV12-5 and TRBJ1-6; 8 positions agree with TRBD1. V shed 0 bases, J shed 10 bases, and the junction held 14 bases outside the gene matches. This CDR3 has 18 amino acids. Germline CDR1 is LGHNT and CDR2 is FRNRAP.

This chain uses TRBV4-3 with TRBJ1-4; the D is unclear. This CDR3 is built from 14 residues. Germline CDR1 LGHNA, CDR2 YSLEER. V lost 1 base and J lost 0, with 3 bases in between. The CDR3 DNA is TGCGCCAGCAGCCAAGTCCCAACTAATGAAAAACTGTTTTTT. Protein sequence: CASSQVPTNEKLFF.

This clone was counted a single time. V usage is TRBV21-1 and J usage is TRBJ2-1. TRBV21-1 is deemed a pseudogene. The CDR3 has 15 residues. CDR3 sequence: CASSKREGDHNEQFF. The CDR3 DNA follows: TGTGCCAGCAGCAAACGTGAAGGGGACCACAATGAGCAGTTCTTC.

The V call is TRBV9, the J call TRBJ2-3; TRBD2 agrees at 11 bases. The germline V gene has CDR1 SGDLS and CDR2 YYNGEE. With V trimmed by 1 base and J by 4 bases, 11 bases remained unmatched. The CDR3 runs to 18 residues. In DNA form, the CDR3 reads TGTGCCAGCAGCGTAAGGCTTGTGACTAGCGGGGTCCCAGATACGCAGTATTTT. Amino acid sequence: CASSVRLVTSGVPDTQYF.

The genes are TRBV25-1 and TRBJ2-3; 8 bases fit TRBD1. CDR1 MGHDK and CDR2 SYGVNS come from the germline V gene. Unmatched junction bases numbered 13, after V lost 8 bases and J lost 6 bases. The CDR3 sequence is 15 residues long. The CDR3, as DNA: TGTGCCAGCTCCGCCGTCAGGGGGCGGCTGGATACGCAGTATTTT. This encodes CASSAVRGRLDTQYF.

The chain recombines TRBV7-9 with TRBJ1-1, with 10 nucleotides matching TRBD1. The CDR3 contains 16 residues. V lost 4 bases, J lost 3 bases, and 8 bases stayed unmatched. Germline lookup yields CDR1 SEHNR and CDR2 FQNEAQ (reference sequence). CDR3 protein: CASSSNLGTGDTEAFF. Written as DNA, the CDR3 is TGTGCCAGCAGCTCGAATCTAGGGACAGGGGACACTGAAGCTTTCTTT.

This chain uses TRBV2 with TRBJ1-3; tentatively, D is TRBD1 (5 bases). V shed 3 bases and J shed 0 bases, with 9 bases lying between them. This CDR3 comprises 15 residues. Germline V gene lookup returns CDR1 SNHLY and CDR2 FYNNEI. CDR3 in DNA: TGTGCCAGCAGTGAGATGGGACCCTCTGGAAACACCATATATTTT. Its translation is CASSEMGPSGNTIYF.

The V gene is TRBV18, the J gene TRBJ2-4; possible D gene TRBD1, 5 bases. Trimming removed 0 bases at V and 5 bases at J, with 11 bases between. This CDR3 has 15 amino acids. Germline loops: CDR1 KGHSH, CDR2 LQKENI. In nucleotides, the CDR3 is TGTGCCAGCTCACCACCGGGTAGGGGTCAAAACATTCAGTACTTC. Protein sequence: CASSPPGRGQNIQYF. The complete variable domain, with remaining parts taken from reference TRBV18 and TRBJ2-4, reads NAGVMQNPRHLVRRRGQEARLRCSPMKGHSHVYWYRQLPEEGLKFMVYLQKENIIDESGMPKERFSAEFPKEGPSILRIQQVVRGDSAAYFCASSPPGRGQNIQYFGAGTRLSVL.

The genes are TRBV6-2 or TRBV6-3 and TRBJ1-4; 8 bases line up with TRBD1. CDR1 and CDR2 (germline): MNHEY, SVGEGT. The CDR3 runs to 14 residues. The trim removed 2 bases at V and 5 bases at J, leaving 1 base unmatched. CDR3 sequence reads: CASSYRTGNEKLFF. DNA for the CDR3: TGTGCCAGCAGTTACCGGACAGGGAATGAAAAACTGTTTTTT.

The rearrangement uses TRBV12-5 and TRBJ1-2; D is unresolved. The CDR3 is made up of 17 amino acids. Trimming took off 6 bases at V and 0 bases at J, with 20 bases between the two ends. Germline-derived CDR1 and CDR2 are LGHNT and FRNRAP. Here the CDR3 DNA reads TGTGCTAGTGGGGTACCCCGCTCGATGGCTGCTAACTATGGCTACACCTTC. It yields the protein CASGVPRSMAANYGYTF.